This T cell receptor beta chain comes out of a study of control samples from healthy donors and cancer patients. V was shortened by 0 bases and J by 0 bases, with 7 bases between the two germline ends. The CDR3 spans 14 residues. Germline V lookup: CDR1 SGHNT, CDR2 YYREEE (reference sequence). The protocol was immunoSEQ multiplex PCR, while the TCRdb copy is restricted to in-frame clones and leaves out a portion. The profile shows 84,000 or so clones, about nine tenths of them singletons. The clonotype originates from a man younger than 45 in good health. Sequencing was done on a sample of blood. This chain connects TRBV5-4 to TRBJ2-7, with D perhaps matching TRBD2 (5 bases). This CDR3 is CASSLGTVSYEQYF. CDR3 coding DNA: TGTGCCAGCAGCTTGGGGACTGTCTCCTACGAGCAGTACTTC.